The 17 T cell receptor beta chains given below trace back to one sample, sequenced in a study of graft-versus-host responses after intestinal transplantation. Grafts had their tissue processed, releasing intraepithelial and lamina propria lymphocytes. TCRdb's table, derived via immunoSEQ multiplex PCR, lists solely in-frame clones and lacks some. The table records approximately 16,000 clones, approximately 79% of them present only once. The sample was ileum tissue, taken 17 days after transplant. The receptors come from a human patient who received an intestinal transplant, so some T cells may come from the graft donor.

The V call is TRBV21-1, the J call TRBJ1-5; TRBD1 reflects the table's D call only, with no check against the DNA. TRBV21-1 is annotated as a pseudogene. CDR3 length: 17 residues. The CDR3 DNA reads TGTGCCAGCAGTCTAACTACAGGACAGGGGCTGAATCAGCCCCAGCATTTT. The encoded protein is CASSLTTGQGLNQPQHF.

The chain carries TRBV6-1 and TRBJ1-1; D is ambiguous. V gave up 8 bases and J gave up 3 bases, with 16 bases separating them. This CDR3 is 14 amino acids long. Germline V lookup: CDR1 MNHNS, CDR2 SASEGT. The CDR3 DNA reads TGTGCCAGCCCCCCGGGTAGGCCAGACACTGAAGCTTTCTTT. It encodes CASPPGRPDTEAFF.

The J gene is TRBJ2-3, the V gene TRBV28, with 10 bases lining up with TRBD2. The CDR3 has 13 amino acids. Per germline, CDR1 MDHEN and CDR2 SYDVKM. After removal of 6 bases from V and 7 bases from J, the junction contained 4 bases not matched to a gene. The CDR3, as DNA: TGTGCCAGCAGGAGCGGGGGGGGGAATACGCAGTATTTT. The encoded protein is CASRSGGGNTQYF.

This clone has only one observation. The CDR3 sequence: CASRVSSSTSGILLYEQFF. Written as DNA, the CDR3 is TGTGCCAGCAGAGTGTCCTCCTCGACTAGCGGGATTCTCTTGTATGAGCAGTTCTTC. V is TRBV28 and J is TRBJ2-1; 11 positions agree with TRBD2. The length of the CDR3 is 19 residues. V lost 6 bases, J lost 8 bases, and 21 bases stayed unmatched. Germline V gene sequence: CDR1 MDHEN, CDR2 SYDVKM.

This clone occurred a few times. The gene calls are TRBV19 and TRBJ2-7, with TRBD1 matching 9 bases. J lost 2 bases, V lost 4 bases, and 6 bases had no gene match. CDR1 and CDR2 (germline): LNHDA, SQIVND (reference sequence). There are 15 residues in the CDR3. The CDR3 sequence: CASSRGQGPTYEQYF. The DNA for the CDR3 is TGTGCCAGTAGTAGAGGACAGGGGCCCACCTACGAGCAGTACTTC.

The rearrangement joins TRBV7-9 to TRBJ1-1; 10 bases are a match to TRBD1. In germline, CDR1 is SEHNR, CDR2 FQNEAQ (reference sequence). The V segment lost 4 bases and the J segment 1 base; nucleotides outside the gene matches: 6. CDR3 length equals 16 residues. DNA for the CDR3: TGTGCCAGCAGCTCCCGACAGGGGGCGGAGAACACTGAAGCTTTCTTT. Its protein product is CASSSRQGAENTEAFF. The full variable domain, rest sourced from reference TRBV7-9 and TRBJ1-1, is DTGVSQNPRHKITKRGQNVTFRCDPISEHNRLYWYRQTLGQGPEFLTYFQNEAQLEKSRLLSDRFSAERPKGSFSTLEIQRTEQGDSAMYLCASSSRQGAENTEAFFGQGTRLTVV.

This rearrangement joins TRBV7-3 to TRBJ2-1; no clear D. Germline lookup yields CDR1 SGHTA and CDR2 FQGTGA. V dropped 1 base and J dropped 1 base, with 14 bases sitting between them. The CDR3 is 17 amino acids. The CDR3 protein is CASSLRRLDRSYNEQFF. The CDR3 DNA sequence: TGTGCCAGCAGCTTAAGGCGGCTAGATAGATCCTACAATGAGCAGTTCTTC.

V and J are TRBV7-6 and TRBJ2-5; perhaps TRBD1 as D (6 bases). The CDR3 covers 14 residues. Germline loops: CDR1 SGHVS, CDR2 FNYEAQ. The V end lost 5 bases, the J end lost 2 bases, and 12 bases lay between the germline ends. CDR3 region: CASSQGTGQETQYF. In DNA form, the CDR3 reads TGTGCCAGCAGCCAAGGTACAGGGCAAGAGACCCAGTACTTC.

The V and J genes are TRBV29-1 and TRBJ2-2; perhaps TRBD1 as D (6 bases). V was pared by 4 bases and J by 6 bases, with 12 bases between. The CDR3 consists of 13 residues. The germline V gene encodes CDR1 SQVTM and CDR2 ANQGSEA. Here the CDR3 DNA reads TGCAGCGTTGCCAGGGGTAGCTCCGGGGAGCTGTTTTTT. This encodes CSVARGSSGELFF.

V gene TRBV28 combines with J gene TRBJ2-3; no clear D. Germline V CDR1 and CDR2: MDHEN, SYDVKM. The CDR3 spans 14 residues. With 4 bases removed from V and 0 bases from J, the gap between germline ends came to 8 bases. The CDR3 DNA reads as TGTGCCAGCAGTTATTTAGAAAGCACAGATACGCAGTATTTT. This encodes CASSYLESTDTQYF.

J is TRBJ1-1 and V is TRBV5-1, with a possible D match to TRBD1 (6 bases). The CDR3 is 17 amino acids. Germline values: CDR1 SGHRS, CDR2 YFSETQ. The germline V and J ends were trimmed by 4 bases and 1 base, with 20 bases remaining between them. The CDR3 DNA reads TGCGCCAGCAGCAAACAAAACGACAGGACTACGAACACTGAAGCTTTCTTT. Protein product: CASSKQNDRTTNTEAFF.

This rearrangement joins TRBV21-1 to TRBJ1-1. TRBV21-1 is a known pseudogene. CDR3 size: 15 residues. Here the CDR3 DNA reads TGTGCCAGCAGCAAAGTGCGGGATATCAACACTGAAGCTTTCTTT. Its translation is CASSKVRDINTEAFF.

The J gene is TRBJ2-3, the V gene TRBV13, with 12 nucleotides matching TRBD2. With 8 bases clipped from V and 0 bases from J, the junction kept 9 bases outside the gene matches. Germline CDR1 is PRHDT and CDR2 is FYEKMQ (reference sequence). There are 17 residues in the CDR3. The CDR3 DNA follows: TGTGCCAGCCAGACCAGACTAGCGGGGGTGAGCACAGATACGCAGTATTTT. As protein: CASQTRLAGVSTDTQYF.

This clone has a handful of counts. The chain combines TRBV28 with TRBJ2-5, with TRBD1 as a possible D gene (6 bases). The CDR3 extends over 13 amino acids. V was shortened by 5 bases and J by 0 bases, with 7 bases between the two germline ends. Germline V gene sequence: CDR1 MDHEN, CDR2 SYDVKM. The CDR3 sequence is CASSGQNQETQYF. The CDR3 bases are TGTGCCAGCAGTGGACAGAACCAAGAGACCCAGTACTTC.

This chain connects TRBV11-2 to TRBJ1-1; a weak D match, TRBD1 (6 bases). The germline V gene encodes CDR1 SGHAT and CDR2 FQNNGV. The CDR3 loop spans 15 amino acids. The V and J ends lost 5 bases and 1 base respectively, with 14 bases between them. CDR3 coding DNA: TGTGCCAGCAGCCCCCGAACAGGGAAGAACACTGAAGCTTTCTTT. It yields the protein CASSPRTGKNTEAFF.

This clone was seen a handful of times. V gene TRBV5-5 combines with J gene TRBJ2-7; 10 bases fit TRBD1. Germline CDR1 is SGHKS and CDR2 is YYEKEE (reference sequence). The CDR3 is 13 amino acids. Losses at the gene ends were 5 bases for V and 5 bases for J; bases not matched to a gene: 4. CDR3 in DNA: TGTGCCAGCAGTTGGACAGGGGGTAACGAGCAGTACTTC. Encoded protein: CASSWTGGNEQYF. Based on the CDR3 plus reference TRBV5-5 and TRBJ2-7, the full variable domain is DAGVTQSPTHLIKTRGQQVTLRCSPISGHKSVSWYQQVLGQGPQFIFQYYEKEERGRGNFPDRFSARQFPNYSSELNVNALLLGDSALYLCASSWTGGNEQYFGPGTRLTVT.

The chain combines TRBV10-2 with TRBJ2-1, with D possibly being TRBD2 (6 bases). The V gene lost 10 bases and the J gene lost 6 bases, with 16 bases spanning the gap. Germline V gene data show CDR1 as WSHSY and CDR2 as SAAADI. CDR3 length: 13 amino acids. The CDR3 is CATMGREGNEQFF. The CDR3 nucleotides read TGCGCCACGATGGGGCGGGAAGGCAATGAGCAGTTCTTC.